This is a list of T cell receptor beta chains from one sample in a study of OX40 agonist ivuxolimab in advanced cancers. Using immunoSEQ multiplex PCR, the repertoire was profiled, and TCRdb retains in-frame clones only, with some absent. The sample comprises approximately 69,000 clones, almost 85% of which are singletons, and approximately 7.2% rests with the top ten. Specimen: CD4+ or CD8+ T cells sorted from blood, collected in a trial of the OX40 agonist ivuxolimab. Source of these receptors: an adult with an advanced solid tumor such as melanoma, head and neck, liver or kidney cancer. The CDR3 runs from the conserved cysteine through the conserved F or W. Each record gives: V gene, clone size, J gene, D gene, CDR3 protein, CDR3 DNA. The D gene is left open where the match is weak. Size tells how often a clone was seen (once, few, many) or the class of an expanded clone, and some rows leave it out.

v_gene: TRBV29-1
abundance: -
j_gene: TRBJ1-1
d_gene: TRBD1
CDR3aa: CSAGTGRNTEAFF
CDR3nt: TGCAGCGCCGGGACAGGGAGGAACACTGAAGCTTTCTTT

v_gene: TRBV5-1
abundance: -
j_gene: TRBJ2-2
d_gene: -
CDR3aa: CASGSAGSTGELFF
CDR3nt: TGCGCCAGCGGAAGTGCAGGCAGCACCGGGGAGCTGTTTTTT

v_gene: TRBV9
abundance: -
j_gene: TRBJ1-4
d_gene: -
CDR3aa: CASSRSGAHEKLFF
CDR3nt: TGTGCCAGCAGCCGTAGTGGGGCACACGAAAAACTGTTTTTT

v_gene: TRBV11-3
abundance: -
j_gene: TRBJ2-1
d_gene: -
CDR3aa: CASSSRGGYNEQFF
CDR3nt: TGTGCCAGCAGCTCAAGGGGGGGATACAATGAGCAGTTCTTC

v_gene: TRBV5-4
abundance: -
j_gene: TRBJ2-3
d_gene: -
CDR3aa: CASSWEVMDTQYF
CDR3nt: TGTGCCAGCAGCTGGGAGGTGATGGATACGCAGTATTTT

v_gene: TRBV5-1
abundance: -
j_gene: TRBJ2-3
d_gene: TRBD1
CDR3aa: CASSRQGALGTDTQYF
CDR3nt: TGCGCCAGCAGCCGACAGGGTGCTCTGGGCACAGATACGCAGTATTTT

v_gene: TRBV2
abundance: few
j_gene: TRBJ2-5
d_gene: TRBD1
CDR3aa: CASRKTGGGWGETQYF
CDR3nt: TGTGCCAGCAGGAAAACAGGGGGCGGCTGGGGGGAGACCCAGTACTTC

v_gene: TRBV6-6
abundance: -
j_gene: TRBJ1-6
d_gene: -
CDR3aa: CASSYPGADNSPLHF
CDR3nt: TGTGCCAGCAGTTACCCCGGAGCGGATAATTCACCCCTCCACTTT

v_gene: TRBV2
abundance: -
j_gene: TRBJ2-1
d_gene: -
CDR3aa: CASLEGTPSYNEQFF
CDR3nt: TGTGCCAGCCTAGAGGGGACACCATCCTACAATGAGCAGTTCTTC

v_gene: TRBV6-5
abundance: -
j_gene: TRBJ2-5
d_gene: -
CDR3aa: CASSYTQLYQETQYF
CDR3nt: TGTGCCAGCAGTTACACACAGCTGTACCAAGAGACCCAGTACTTC

v_gene: TRBV11-2
abundance: -
j_gene: TRBJ1-5
d_gene: -
CDR3aa: CASSFLSQPQHF
CDR3nt: TGTGCCAGCAGCTTCTTAAGCCAGCCCCAGCATTTT

v_gene: TRBV18
abundance: -
j_gene: TRBJ1-1
d_gene: -
CDR3aa: CASSQYNSEAFF
CDR3nt: TGTGCCAGCTCACAATACAATTCTGAAGCTTTCTTT

v_gene: TRBV2
abundance: -
j_gene: TRBJ1-1
d_gene: -
CDR3aa: CASRQGPTEAFF
CDR3nt: TGTGCCAGCAGACAAGGTCCGACTGAAGCTTTCTTT

v_gene: TRBV18
abundance: -
j_gene: TRBJ2-1
d_gene: TRBD2
CDR3aa: CASSPGLAGTYNEQFF
CDR3nt: TGTGCCAGCTCGCCGGGACTAGCGGGAACCTACAATGAGCAGTTCTTC

v_gene: TRBV5-6
abundance: few
j_gene: TRBJ2-3
d_gene: -
CDR3aa: CASSLEGTPRSDTQYF
CDR3nt: TGTGCCAGCAGCCTGGAGGGGACTCCACGGTCAGATACGCAGTATTTT

v_gene: TRBV5-6
abundance: -
j_gene: TRBJ1-1
d_gene: -
CDR3aa: CASIPRGSTEAFF
CDR3nt: TGTGCCAGCATCCCCAGGGGAAGCACTGAAGCTTTCTTT

v_gene: TRBV7-9
abundance: -
j_gene: TRBJ2-1
d_gene: -
CDR3aa: CASSLPPEQFF
CDR3nt: TGTGCCAGCAGCTTACCCCCTGAGCAGTTCTTC